The 29 T cell receptor beta chains below all came from one sample that was sequenced in a study of pediatric ulcerative colitis. This table comes from immunoSEQ multiplex PCR, and its TCRdb copy is limited to in-frame clones, with some not included. The table records tens of thousands of clones, about three quarters of them present only once. The sequenced sample was blood. The receptors shown here come from a boy aged 5-17 years with moderate ulcerative colitis.

The chain couples TRBV5-6 to TRBJ1-4; no clear D. Trimming pared 2 bases from V and 0 bases from J, leaving 8 bases between. The length of the CDR3 is 15 residues. CDR1 and CDR2 from the germline V gene are SGHDT and YYEEEE. DNA of the CDR3: TGTGCCAGCAGCTTAGGCTACTCAACTAATGAAAAACTGTTTTTT. It codes for CASSLGYSTNEKLFF.

The chain has TRBV7-6 and TRBJ2-1; 11 positions match TRBD2. The junction had 10 bases not matched to a gene; V was cut back by 5 bases and J by 7 bases. CDR3 size: 16 residues. CDR1 is SGHVS, CDR2 FNYEAQ, per germline. The CDR3 sequence is CASSPFLAGGWNEQFF. In nucleotides, the CDR3 is TGTGCCAGCAGCCCTTTCCTAGCGGGGGGTTGGAATGAGCAGTTCTTC. Full variable domain (missing parts from reference TRBV7-6 and TRBJ2-1): GAGVSQSPRYKVTKRGQDVALRCDPISGHVSLYWYRQALGQGPEFLTYFNYEAQQDKSGLPNDRFSAERPEGSISTLTIQRTEQRDSAMYRCASSPFLAGGWNEQFFGPGTRLTVL.

This clone showed up just once. The chain carries TRBV5-1 and TRBJ2-5; a weak D match, TRBD1 (5 bases). The CDR3 is made up of 15 amino acids. V was trimmed by 0 bases and J by 0 bases, leaving 9 bases between them. Germline loops: CDR1 SGHRS, CDR2 YFSETQ. The DNA for the CDR3 is TGCGCCAGCAGCTTGGCACAGGAGAACCAAGAGACCCAGTACTTC. Amino acids: CASSLAQENQETQYF. The full variable domain, rest sourced from reference TRBV5-1 and TRBJ2-5, is KAGVTQTPRYLIKTRGQQVTLSCSPISGHRSVSWYQQTPGQGLQFLFEYFSETQRNKGNFPGRFSGRQFSNSRSEMNVSTLELGDSALYLCASSLAQENQETQYFGPGTRLLVL.

The genes are TRBV4-3 and TRBJ2-7; weak D call: TRBD2 (6 bases). V dropped 3 bases and J dropped 2 bases, with 14 bases sitting between them. Per germline, CDR1 LGHNA and CDR2 YSLEER. This CDR3 is built from 15 residues. This CDR3 reads CASSHHSSEAYEQYF. The CDR3 DNA sequence: TGCGCCAGCAGCCACCACTCTAGCGAGGCCTACGAGCAGTACTTC.

This clone was seen once. This chain joins TRBV29-1 and TRBJ2-7; D not certain. The CDR3 sequence is 11 residues long. Trimming stripped 4 bases from V and 10 bases from J, with 14 bases between. Germline CDR1 SQVTM, CDR2 ANQGSEA. The CDR3 protein is CSVVVSWGQYF. In nucleotides, the CDR3 is TGCAGCGTTGTAGTCTCCTGGGGACAGTACTTC.

The CDR3, as DNA: TGTGCCAGTTCCAACTCGCGGGACGGGAATTCACCCCTCCACTTT. Translation: CASSNSRDGNSPLHF. V usage is TRBV6-4 and J usage is TRBJ1-6; D possibly corresponds to TRBD1 (5 bases). This CDR3 region has 15 residues. Trimming removed 9 bases from V and 7 bases from J, with 19 bases in between. Germline lookup yields CDR1 MRHNA and CDR2 SNTAGT.

In DNA, the CDR3 is TGTGCCAGCAGCCATGGAGTGGGATCCATAGGGGAGACCCAGTACTTC. As protein: CASSHGVGSIGETQYF. V and J are TRBV16 and TRBJ2-5; unclear D gene. This CDR3 is built from 16 residues. Germline V lookup: CDR1 KGHSY, CDR2 FQNENV. Trimming shortened V by 3 bases and J by 5 bases, and 19 bases separated the two germline ends.

V and J are TRBV19 and TRBJ2-7; a weak D match, TRBD1 (5 bases). The V gene lost 3 bases and the J gene lost 5 bases, with 29 bases spanning the gap. This CDR3 contains 19 residues. Germline V gene data show CDR1 as LNHDA and CDR2 as SQIVND (reference sequence). The CDR3 DNA reads as TGTGCCAGTAGTATGACCCCCCTGGGCAGGACAAGGGGCAACCACGAGCAGTACTTC. Translated: CASSMTPLGRTRGNHEQYF.

This clone was observed a few times. The chain employs TRBV4-1 and TRBJ1-5, with 7 bases lining up with TRBD1. The V segment lost 4 bases and the J segment 3 bases; nucleotides outside the gene matches: 9. Germline lookup yields CDR1 MGHRA and CDR2 YSYEKL. CDR3 size: 16 residues. The CDR3, as DNA: TGCGCCAGCAGCCCCGGATCGGGACAGCTCAATCAGCCCCAGCATTTT. Protein sequence: CASSPGSGQLNQPQHF.

The chain uses TRBV7-3 and TRBJ2-1; tentatively, D is TRBD1 or TRBD2 (5 bases each). Germline V gene data show CDR1 as SGHTA and CDR2 as FQGTGA. Trimming removed 3 bases from V and 5 bases from J, with 11 bases in between. CDR3 length: 14 residues. In nucleotides, the CDR3 is TGTGCCAGCAGCTTGTTGGGGCGGGACAATGAGCAGTTCTTC. Amino acid sequence: CASSLLGRDNEQFF.

The genes are TRBV11-2 and TRBJ1-1; tentatively, D is TRBD1 (6 bases). The germline V gene encodes CDR1 SGHAT and CDR2 FQNNGV. The CDR3 is 14 amino acids. The V end lost 7 bases, the J end lost 2 bases, and 14 bases lay between the germline ends. CDR3 sequence (DNA): TGTGCCAGCACCCGATCAGGGGCAAACACTGAAGCTTTCTTT. Amino acids: CASTRSGANTEAFF.

The J gene is TRBJ2-1, the V gene TRBV5-1; 7 bases align to TRBD1. CDR3 size: 14 residues. The V segment lost 3 bases and the J segment 8 bases; nucleotides outside the gene matches: 8. The germline gives CDR1 SGHRS, CDR2 YFSETQ. The CDR3: CASSSTTGSDEQFF. The CDR3 nucleotides are TGCGCCAGCAGCTCAACGACAGGGTCTGATGAGCAGTTCTTC. Using reference TRBV5-1 and TRBJ2-1 for the parts outside the CDR3, the full variable domain is KAGVTQTPRYLIKTRGQQVTLSCSPISGHRSVSWYQQTPGQGLQFLFEYFSETQRNKGNFPGRFSGRQFSNSRSEMNVSTLELGDSALYLCASSSTTGSDEQFFGPGTRLTVL.

The chain combines TRBV9 with TRBJ2-4; a possible D gene is TRBD1 (6 bases). The CDR3 sequence is 15 residues long. V was cut by 0 bases and J by 2 bases, with 9 bases left in between. Germline CDR1 and CDR2: SGDLS and YYNGEE. The CDR3 coding sequence is TGTGCCAGCAGCGTAGGAAGGGGGTCCAAAAACATTCAGTACTTC. It is translated as CASSVGRGSKNIQYF.

This chain links TRBV5-1 with TRBJ1-2; no clear D gene. Between the trimmed V and J ends, which lost 4 bases and 5 bases, there was a span of 9 bases. Germline-derived CDR1 and CDR2 are SGHRS and YFSETQ. This CDR3 comprises 12 residues. The CDR3 sequence is CASSADMYGYTF. CDR3 coding DNA: TGCGCCAGCAGCGCTGACATGTATGGCTACACCTTC.

The V and J genes are TRBV7-3 and TRBJ2-2; TRBD1 is a possible D gene (6 bases). The length of the CDR3 is 16 residues. V lost 5 bases and J lost 3, with 16 bases in between. Germline assignment: CDR1 SGHTA and CDR2 FQGTGA. The CDR3 sequence: CASSPLSTGHTGELFF. CDR3 sequence (DNA): TGTGCCAGCAGCCCCCTAAGTACAGGGCACACCGGGGAGCTGTTTTTT.

This clone was found a few times. V usage is TRBV29-1 and J usage is TRBJ1-4; D gene uncertain. This CDR3 contains 12 residues. V lost 8 bases, J lost 4 bases, and 11 bases lay in between. Germline CDR1 reads SQVTM; CDR2 reads ANQGSEA. The CDR3 bases are TGCAGCACTCAGCGGGGTAATGAAAAACTGTTTTTT. This translates into CSTQRGNEKLFF.

This rearrangement joins TRBV5-1 to TRBJ1-1; D might be TRBD1 (6 bases). V lost 7 bases, J lost 1 base, and 11 bases lay in between. Germline lookup yields CDR1 SGHRS and CDR2 YFSETQ. CDR3 size: 13 residues. The CDR3 region is CASGGGGNTEAFF. In DNA form, the CDR3 reads TGCGCCAGCGGAGGGGGAGGGAACACTGAAGCTTTCTTT.

This clone was seen a few times. The chain is built from TRBV11-2 and TRBJ2-7, with 7 bases identical to TRBD2. Germline assignment: CDR1 SGHAT and CDR2 FQNNGV. Trimming removed 1 base from V and 0 bases from J; junction bases left unmatched: 3. This CDR3 is 15 amino acids long. The CDR3 nucleotides read TGTGCCAGCAGCTTAGGGCGGGGGAACTCCTACGAGCAGTACTTC. Translation: CASSLGRGNSYEQYF.

The CDR3: CASSPPGLAGGVYEQYF. Here the CDR3 DNA reads TGTGCCAGCAGTCCGCCGGGACTAGCGGGAGGGGTGTACGAGCAGTACTTC. The rearrangement joins TRBV25-1 to TRBJ2-7; 16 bases align to TRBD2. CDR3 length: 17 amino acids. The V gene end was trimmed by 5 bases and the J gene end by 4 bases; junction bases not matched to a gene: 8. CDR1 is MGHDK, CDR2 SYGVNS, per germline.

The genes are TRBV6-5 and TRBJ2-3, with 8 bases identical to TRBD2. The germline V gene encodes CDR1 MNHEY and CDR2 SVGAGI. Unmatched junction bases numbered 9, after V lost 10 bases and J lost 3 bases. This CDR3 region has 14 residues. In nucleotides, the CDR3 is TGTGCCACCAACGGGGCTAGCGGGACAGATACGCAGTATTTT. Translating it yields CATNGASGTDTQYF.

V gene TRBV5-4 combines with J gene TRBJ1-1; D is unresolved. The CDR3 sequence is 14 residues long. V dropped 2 bases and J dropped 1 base, with 9 bases sitting between them. Germline assignment: CDR1 SGHNT and CDR2 YYREEE (reference sequence). In nucleotides, the CDR3 is TGTGCCAGCAGCTTTCGGGGAAAGAACACTGAAGCTTTCTTT. The encoded protein is CASSFRGKNTEAFF.

The genes are TRBV27 and TRBJ1-2; TRBD1 agrees at 9 bases. CDR1 and CDR2 (germline): MNHEY, SMNVEV (reference sequence). V was clipped by 8 bases and J by 7 bases; unmatched bases: 8. This CDR3 is built from 13 residues. The DNA of the CDR3 is TGTGCCAGCGGGGGACAGGGAAAGGGTGGCTACACCTTC. This codes for CASGGQGKGGYTF.

The rearrangement uses TRBV5-6 and TRBJ1-3; D might be TRBD1 (5 bases). Germline-derived CDR1 and CDR2 are SGHDT and YYEEEE. V was clipped by 4 bases and J by 4 bases, with 15 bases between them. The CDR3 consists of 15 residues. CDR3 protein: CASSGGSYGGNTIYF. The CDR3, as DNA: TGTGCCAGCAGCGGGGGGTCCTACGGAGGAAACACCATATATTTT.

This clone has only a few counts. The chain uses TRBV6-5 and TRBJ1-6; the D is unclear. The CDR3 runs to 14 residues. The ends were cut back, 2 bases at V and 6 bases at J, with 8 bases in the middle. Germline V lookup: CDR1 MNHEY, CDR2 SVGAGI. The CDR3 coding sequence is TGTGCCAGCAGTTACGTGGGCTCTAATTCACCCCTCCACTTT. Translation: CASSYVGSNSPLHF.

The rearrangement links TRBV10-3 to TRBJ2-7; D perhaps matches TRBD1 (5 bases). This CDR3 comprises 15 residues. Germline CDR1 ENHRY, CDR2 SYGVKD. Trimming took 4 bases from V and 4 from J, leaving 17 bases between them. Here the CDR3 reads CAISARAPLFYEQYF. The DNA for the CDR3 is TGTGCCATCAGTGCCAGGGCTCCCCTATTTTACGAGCAGTACTTC.

The chain carries TRBV7-3 and TRBJ1-6; a weak D match, TRBD1 (5 bases). Trimming pared 8 bases from V and 9 bases from J, leaving 14 bases between. The CDR3 spans 13 residues. In germline, CDR1 is SGHTA, CDR2 FQGTGA. The DNA for the CDR3 is TGTGCCAGCTGTGGGCGGGGGACTTCACCCCTCCACTTT. This sequence encodes CASCGRGTSPLHF.

The chain joins TRBV27 to TRBJ1-1; TRBD1 matches 9 bases. This CDR3 spans 16 amino acids. CDR1 is MNHEY, CDR2 SMNVEV, per germline (reference sequence). V trimming: 3 bases; J trimming: 6 bases; junction bases outside the gene matches: 11. Written as DNA, the CDR3 is TGTGCCAGCAGTTTCTTACAGGGGGCCTTTTTAGCTGAAGCTTTCTTT. Translating gives CASSFLQGAFLAEAFF.

This clone was seen a few times. The chain uses TRBV6-1 and TRBJ1-1; D not certain. The CDR3 extends over 13 amino acids. The ends were cut back, 7 bases at V and 1 base at J, with 10 bases in the middle. Germline V gene lookup returns CDR1 MNHNS and CDR2 SASEGT. For the CDR3, the DNA is TGTGCCAGCATAGATAGGACGAACACTGAAGCTTTCTTT. It encodes CASIDRTNTEAFF.

A few counts support this clone. This chain links TRBV27 with TRBJ1-5, with D tentatively TRBD1 (5 bases). This CDR3 comprises 14 residues. Germline values: CDR1 MNHEY, CDR2 SMNVEV (reference sequence). Trimming took 8 bases from V and 0 from J, leaving 11 bases between them. CDR3 in amino acids: CASHPTASNQPQHF. In DNA form, the CDR3 reads TGTGCCAGCCATCCGACAGCTAGCAATCAGCCCCAGCATTTT.